This T cell receptor (beta chain) was obtained from a study of blood T cells in healthy people across ages. Overall study results and limits: CMV status of donors was not determined, possibly confounding expanded clonotype changes. Age showed a roughly linear inverse relationship with TCR beta diversity per million T cells.

For this clonotype: Its antigen is unknown.

A second PCR, run for roughly 7 to 12 cycles, used a sample-barcoded 5' primer plus a J-beta primer mix. A single record per CDR3 protein comes from TCRdb applying MiXCR to the 5' RACE reads. The sample lists some 1.4 million distinct CDR3 sequences; 42% were seen once. Per germline, CDR1 MNHEY and CDR2 SMNVEV (reference sequence). Between the trimmed V and J ends, which lost 7 bases and 1 base, there was a span of 11 bases. The CDR3 totals 13 residues. Sample: blood. The chain has TRBV27 and TRBJ2-7; D not certain. The TCR comes from a woman between 18 and 29 years old in good health. In nucleotides, the CDR3 is TGTGCCAGCACATCAGCTGGGTCCTACGAGCAGTACTTC. Protein product: CASTSAGSYEQYF.